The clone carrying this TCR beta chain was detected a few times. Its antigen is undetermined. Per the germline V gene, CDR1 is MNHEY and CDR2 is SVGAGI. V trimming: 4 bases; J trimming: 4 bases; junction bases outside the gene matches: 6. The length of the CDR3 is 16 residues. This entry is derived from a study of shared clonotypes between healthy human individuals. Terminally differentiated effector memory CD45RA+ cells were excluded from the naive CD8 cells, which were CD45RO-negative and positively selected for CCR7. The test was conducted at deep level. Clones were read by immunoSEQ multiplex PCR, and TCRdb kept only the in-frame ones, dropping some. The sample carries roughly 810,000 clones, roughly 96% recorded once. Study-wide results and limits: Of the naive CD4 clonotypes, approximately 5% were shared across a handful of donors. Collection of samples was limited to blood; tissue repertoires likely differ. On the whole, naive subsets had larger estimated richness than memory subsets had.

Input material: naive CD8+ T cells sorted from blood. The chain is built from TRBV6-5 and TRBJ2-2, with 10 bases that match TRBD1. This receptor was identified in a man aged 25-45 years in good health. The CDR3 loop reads CASSSGQGYGTGELFF. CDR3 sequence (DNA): TGTGCCAGCAGTTCGGGACAGGGGTACGGCACCGGGGAGCTGTTTTTT.